Shown below are 24 T cell receptor beta chains from a single sample sequenced in a study of T-cell reconstitution after alpha-beta-depleted transplantation in children. Preparation of the TCRbeta library involved a method that used unique molecular identifiers. TCRdb fed the PCR reads into MiXCR, producing one record per CDR3 protein. Of fewer than 250,000 distinct CDR3 sequences listed, approximately 17% are singletons. This specimen consisted of PBMCs, mostly from graft donor cells, obtained 360 days after TCRalphabeta/CD19-depleted stem cell transplant. Source of these receptors: a male patient aged 2-15 years who had a stem cell transplant for acute lymphoblastic leukemia, so the T cells may come from the graft donor.

V usage is TRBV12-3 or TRBV12-4 and J usage is TRBJ1-5; tentative D call: TRBD1 (5 bases). The V gene lost 7 bases and the J gene lost 7 bases, with 17 bases spanning the gap. The CDR3 extends over 14 amino acids. The DNA of the CDR3 is TGTGCCAGCACCCGAGGAGGGGCCGGACAGCCCCAGCATTTT. Amino acid sequence: CASTRGGAGQPQHF.

This clonotype appeared a few times. The chain combines TRBV7-8 with TRBJ2-5, with 9 positions matching TRBD2. The CDR3 extends over 15 amino acids. The J segment lost 4 bases and the V segment lost 5 bases, leaving 8 bases of the junction unmatched. Germline CDR1 and CDR2: SGHVS and FQNEAQ. In DNA form, the CDR3 reads TGTGCCAGCAGCCTAGTGCGGGGGGGCGTAGAGACCCAGTACTTC. Protein sequence: CASSLVRGGVETQYF.

The J gene is TRBJ2-2, the V gene TRBV5-1; no definite D call. The CDR3 runs 15 residues. Germline CDR1 is SGHRS and CDR2 is YFSETQ. The ends were cut back, 8 bases at V and 0 bases at J, with 14 bases in the middle. CDR3 bases: TGCGCCAGTCGGGCGGTGGGAACGAACACCGGGGAGCTGTTTTTT. Translated, it gives CASRAVGTNTGELFF.

J is TRBJ1-5 and V is TRBV27; the match to TRBD1 covers 7 bases. The CDR3 totals 15 residues. Germline CDR1 reads MNHEY; CDR2 reads SMNVEV (reference sequence). The CDR3 bases are TGTTTAGCGCTAACGGACAGGTTAAGCAATCAGCCCCAGCATTTT. This translates into CLALTDRLSNQPQHF.

This clonotype was observed a few times. The J gene is TRBJ1-1, the V gene TRBV11-2; tentatively, D is TRBD1 (6 bases). Trimming stripped 5 bases from V and 9 bases from J, with 13 bases between. This CDR3 spans 12 amino acids. Germline-derived CDR1 and CDR2 are SGHAT and FQNNGV. CDR3 DNA: TGTGCCAGCAGCCGGGGGGCAGGACAAGCTTTCTTT. Its protein product is CASSRGAGQAFF.

This clonotype was counted between two and nine times. This chain connects TRBV5-1 to TRBJ2-3; 8 bases match TRBD2. Germline V CDR1 and CDR2: SGHRS, YFSETQ. V shed 3 bases and J 8 bases; nucleotides not matched to a gene: 5. The CDR3 is 13 residues long. CDR3 bases: TGCGCCAGCAGCTCAGCGGGGGTGGTTACGCAGTATTTT. It translates to CASSSAGVVTQYF.

This sequence joins TRBV10-3 and TRBJ2-1; D call uncertain. The CDR3 spans 16 residues. Germline assignment: CDR1 ENHRY and CDR2 SYGVKD. Trimming shortened V by 2 bases and J by 0 bases, and 11 bases separated the two germline ends. CDR3 bases: TGTGCCATCAGTGAGGGAGAGGAGTACTCCTACAATGAGCAGTTCTTC. It specifies CAISEGEEYSYNEQFF.

This chain connects TRBV7-2 to TRBJ2-1; no clear D. The CDR3 extends over 13 amino acids. Germline CDR1 and CDR2: SGHTA and FQGNSA. The germline V and J ends were trimmed by 2 bases and 5 bases, with 7 bases remaining between them. CDR3 region: CASSLNYHNEQFF. DNA of the CDR3: TGTGCCAGCAGCTTAAACTACCACAATGAGCAGTTCTTC.

The chain carries TRBV10-3 and TRBJ2-7; 7 bases are a match to TRBD1. V lost 0 bases and J lost 1; bases outside the gene matches: 9. The CDR3 runs 17 residues. Germline CDR1 is ENHRY and CDR2 is SYGVKD. CDR3 in DNA: TGTGCCATCAGTGAGTCTGGGGCAGGGGGTTTGTCCTACGAGCAGTACTTC. It translates to CAISESGAGGLSYEQYF.

This clonotype was observed a handful of times. The rearrangement links TRBV12-3 or TRBV12-4 to TRBJ2-1, with D possibly TRBD1 on 5 matching bases. The CDR3 is made up of 15 amino acids. The ends were cut back, 3 bases at V and 7 bases at J, with 16 bases in the middle. The CDR3 here is CASSFLQGTSNEQFF. CDR3 DNA: TGTGCCAGCAGTTTTCTCCAGGGAACGTCGAATGAGCAGTTCTTC.

V is TRBV2 and J is TRBJ1-1; D gene ambiguous. The germline V and J ends were trimmed by 3 bases and 1 base, with 9 bases remaining between them. In germline, CDR1 is SNHLY, CDR2 FYNNEI. The CDR3 consists of 14 residues. The CDR3 nucleotides are TGTGCCAGCAGTGATAGGCAGCGGAACACTGAAGCTTTCTTT. It codes for CASSDRQRNTEAFF. The full variable domain, in which reference TRBV2 and TRBJ1-1 provide the parts outside the CDR3, is EPEVTQTPSHQVTQMGQEVILRCVPISNHLYFYWYRQILGQKVEFLVSFYNNEISEKSEIFDDQFSVERPDGSNFTLKIRSTKLEDSAMYFCASSDRQRNTEAFFGQGTRLTVV.

V is TRBV20-1 and J is TRBJ1-6; D is uncertain. The CDR3 contains 14 residues. V was pared by 1 base and J by 10 bases, with 14 bases between. Germline CDR1 and CDR2: DFQATT and SNEGSKA (reference sequence). This chain's CDR3 is CSARGPKIESPLHF. The CDR3 nucleotides read TGCAGTGCTAGAGGGCCCAAGATAGAGTCACCCCTCCACTTT.

This clonotype appeared many times. V is TRBV29-1 and J is TRBJ2-7; the match to TRBD1 covers 9 bases. There are 14 residues in the CDR3. V shed 4 bases and J 6 bases; nucleotides not matched to a gene: 10. From germline, CDR1 is SQVTM and CDR2 ANQGSEA. The CDR3 DNA sequence: TGCAGCGTTGTGTATGGGACAGGGAACTTCGAGCAGTACTTC. Amino acid sequence: CSVVYGTGNFEQYF.

This chain links TRBV20-1 with TRBJ2-3, with D perhaps matching TRBD2 (7 bases). CDR3 length: 14 residues. V was trimmed by 3 bases and J by 4 bases, leaving 14 bases between them. Germline CDR1 and CDR2: DFQATT and SNEGSKA (reference sequence). CDR3 DNA sequence: TGCAGTGCTAGGGACGGGGGGCTAGCAGATACGCAGTATTTT. Residues: CSARDGGLADTQYF.

J is TRBJ2-3 and V is TRBV25-1; D possibly matches TRBD1 or TRBD2 (6 bases each). The germline CDR1 and CDR2 sequences are MGHDK and SYGVNS. This CDR3 is 14 amino acids long. V lost 5 bases and J 6 bases, leaving 15 bases between the germline ends. DNA for the CDR3: TGTGCCAGCAGTTCGGACAGTGGAGGGGATACGCAGTATTTT. Amino acids: CASSSDSGGDTQYF. Drawing the rest from reference TRBV25-1 and TRBJ2-3, the complete variable domain is EADIYQTPRYLVIGTGKKITLECSQTMGHDKMYWYQQDPGMELHLIHYSYGVNSTEKGDLSSESTVSRIRTEHFPLTLESARPSHTSQYLCASSSDSGGDTQYFGPGTRLTVL.

The chain uses TRBV29-1 and TRBJ2-7; the D call may be TRBD1 or TRBD2 (5 bases each). V gave up 7 bases and J gave up 4 bases, with 11 bases separating them. The CDR3 totals 11 residues. Germline-derived CDR1 and CDR2 are SQVTM and ANQGSEA. CDR3 DNA sequence: TGCAGCGGAGGGGACGTTTACGAGCAGTACTTC. Translated, it gives CSGGDVYEQYF.

This clonotype was seen only a few times. This chain connects TRBV10-3 to TRBJ2-7; D unresolved. This CDR3 region has 16 residues. From germline, CDR1 is ENHRY and CDR2 SYGVKD. The ends were cut back, 3 bases at V and 1 base at J, with 16 bases in the middle. The CDR3 is CAISDRKRAMSYEQYF. In DNA, the CDR3 is TGTGCCATCAGTGATCGGAAACGGGCCATGTCCTACGAGCAGTACTTC.

The genes are TRBV11-2 and TRBJ2-4; D remains unclear. V was clipped by 1 base and J by 5 bases, with 9 bases between them. CDR3 length equals 14 residues. Germline V gives CDR1 SGHAT, CDR2 FQNNGV. The chain's CDR3 is CASSLVKPENIQYF. The CDR3, as DNA: TGTGCCAGCAGCTTAGTTAAGCCAGAAAACATTCAGTACTTC.

V gene TRBV7-6 combines with J gene TRBJ1-1, with D tentatively TRBD1 (5 bases). This CDR3 comprises 15 residues. The V and J ends lost 5 bases and 4 bases respectively, with 17 bases between them. Looked up from germline, CDR1 is SGHVS and CDR2 is FNYEAQ. The chain's CDR3 is CASSQPVGTVTEAFF. For the CDR3, the DNA is TGTGCCAGCAGCCAACCTGTAGGGACGGTCACTGAAGCTTTCTTT.

The chain carries TRBV7-8 and TRBJ2-5, with D perhaps being TRBD1 or TRBD2 (5 bases each). The V gene lost 10 bases and the J gene lost 6 bases, with 21 bases spanning the gap. In germline, CDR1 is SGHVS, CDR2 FQNEAQ. CDR3 size: 14 residues. CDR3 nucleotide sequence: TGTGCCATCGGCCCCCGGGGCCCCTTCCAGACCCAGTACTTC. Translated, it gives CAIGPRGPFQTQYF.

This clonotype was recorded a few times. The V gene is TRBV3-1, the J gene TRBJ1-5, with TRBD1 matching over 9 bases. V was clipped by 2 bases and J by 0 bases; unmatched bases: 11. The CDR3 consists of 19 residues. Germline V CDR1 and CDR2: LGHDT, YNNKEL (reference sequence). The chain's CDR3 is CASSQFRDRVFNSNQPQHF. The CDR3 nucleotides are TGTGCCAGCAGCCAATTCCGGGACAGGGTGTTTAATAGCAATCAGCCCCAGCATTTT.

CDR3 sequence reads: CAISGTFNEQYF. As DNA, the CDR3 is TGTGCCATCAGTGGGACATTCAACGAGCAGTACTTC. The chain couples TRBV10-3 to TRBJ2-7; maybe TRBD1 (5 bases). The CDR3 contains 12 residues. Germline V gene lookup returns CDR1 ENHRY and CDR2 SYGVKD. V was trimmed by 4 bases and J by 5 bases, leaving 9 bases between them.

The chain employs TRBV12-3 or TRBV12-4 and TRBJ1-5; the D is unclear. V was pared by 3 bases and J by 2 bases, with 5 bases between. The CDR3 length is 13 residues. CDR3 DNA: TGTGCCAGCAGTTTGAAGGGCAATCAGCCCCAGCATTTT. Protein product: CASSLKGNQPQHF.

CDR3 residues: CASSPYRGAQEDTQYF. CDR3 nucleotide sequence: TGTGCCAGCTCACCCTACCGGGGGGCGCAGGAAGATACGCAGTATTTT. V gene TRBV18 combines with J gene TRBJ2-3, with D perhaps TRBD2 (7 bases). This CDR3 has 16 residues. The ends were cut back, 3 bases at V and 5 bases at J, with 18 bases in the middle. CDR1 and CDR2 from the germline V gene are KGHSH and LQKENI.